A selection of T cell receptor beta chains follows, all from one sample in a study of response to subunit inactivated influenza vaccine. TCRdb re-called the RT-PCR reads through MiXCR, storing one row per CDR3 protein. The sample contains about 190,000 distinct CDR3 sequences, under 15% of which appear only once. Sequenced here: CD8+ T cells sorted from PBMCs, sampled around 5 days after vaccination. These receptors came from a man in his fifties who received an inactivated influenza vaccine. CDR3s include the opening cysteine and the closing phenylalanine or tryptophan.

V	J	CDR3
TRBV12-3/TRBV12-4	TRBJ2-3	CASSLGPGAADTQYF
TRBV7-6	TRBJ2-1	CASSGQGGSSYNEQFF
TRBV7-9	TRBJ2-1	CASRVGSSYNEQFF
TRBV13	TRBJ2-3	CASSVTRDRGNTDTQYF
TRBV29-1	TRBJ2-1	CSVEGGQGEHNEQFF
TRBV9	TRBJ2-7	CASSVGFGTSYEQYF
TRBV13	TRBJ2-1	CASSSTGLAGRDEQFF
TRBV27	TRBJ1-1	CASSLGGLDTEAFF
TRBV4-3	TRBJ2-1	CASSQTDSTYNEQFF
TRBV4-1	TRBJ1-4	CASSQFSRTDNEKLFF
TRBV6-2/TRBV6-3	TRBJ2-7	CASSYSPHEQYF
TRBV10-3	TRBJ1-5	CAISGTEYSNQPQHF
TRBV7-9	TRBJ2-1	CASSPERGAYNEQFF
TRBV29-1	TRBJ2-5	CSVGTGTGAETQYF
TRBV6-2/TRBV6-3	TRBJ1-1	CASSSDRAGYTEAFF
TRBV7-9	TRBJ2-3	CASGADTQYF
TRBV25-1	TRBJ1-2	CASSRSSFYGYTF
TRBV11-2	TRBJ2-5	CASSVSGSETQYF
TRBV29-1	TRBJ1-1	CSVDWLNTEAFF
TRBV3-1	TRBJ2-5	CASSQGGGQETQYF
TRBV6-2/TRBV6-3	TRBJ2-7	CASSYSGTSGAYEQYF
TRBV6-1	TRBJ2-1	CASSQGGGWNEQFF
TRBV7-2	TRBJ2-7	CASSLGLPGTSKGEQYF
TRBV5-4	TRBJ1-1	CASSLGSFYSDSWRTEAFF
TRBV7-9	TRBJ2-3	CASSPGGTAADTQYF
TRBV2	TRBJ2-7	CASSRGLAGGPGYEQYF
TRBV15	TRBJ2-1	CATRYTTGADEQFF